These 21 T cell receptor beta chains share one sample of origin, sequenced in a study of CD8 T cells in ankylosing spondylitis. General study results and limits: In ankylosing spondylitis blood, a motif of roughly eight highly homologous TCR beta variants appeared characteristic.

No antigen is known for these receptors. TCRdb redid the calling of the 5' RACE reads with MiXCR, one entry per CDR3 protein. Of under 150,000 distinct CDR3 sequences listed, 15% to 20% are singletons. Material for sequencing was blood, either unsorted or a sorted T cell fraction (not recorded which). These TCRs come from a male donor with ankylosing spondylitis.

This clonotype has a handful of counts. The V call is TRBV19, the J call TRBJ1-1; 7 positions agree with TRBD1. After removal of 9 bases from V and 3 bases from J, the junction contained 7 bases not matched to a gene. The CDR3 extends over 13 amino acids. The germline V gene has CDR1 LNHDA and CDR2 SQIVND (reference sequence). CDR3 in DNA: TGTGCCAGCCGACAGGGCGCGTACACTGAAGCTTTCTTT. This translates into CASRQGAYTEAFF.

The V gene is TRBV7-9, the J gene TRBJ2-1; TRBD2 aligns across 13 bases. The CDR3 runs 13 residues. The V gene's germline CDR1 is SEHNR and CDR2 FQNEAQ (reference sequence). The CDR3 here is CERTSGSTNEQFF. The CDR3 DNA reads as TGTGAAAGGACTAGCGGGAGTACCAATGAGCAGTTCTTC.

This clonotype was seen repeatedly, ten times or more. The chain is built from TRBV7-9 and TRBJ1-1; D gene unclear. Trimming removed 5 bases from V and 0 bases from J, with 7 bases in between. Germline CDR1 SEHNR, CDR2 FQNEAQ (reference sequence). This CDR3 has 13 amino acids. The CDR3 sequence is CASSRGLNTEAFF. CDR3 bases: TGTGCCAGCAGCCGAGGACTGAACACTGAAGCTTTCTTT.

Only a few counts were recorded for this clonotype. This chain connects TRBV4-1 to TRBJ1-6; D gene ambiguous. This CDR3 has 15 amino acids. The V gene's germline CDR1 is MGHRA and CDR2 YSYEKL. Trimming took off 0 bases at V and 10 bases at J, with 13 bases between the two ends. CDR3 sequence (DNA): TGCGCCAGCAGCCAAGAGGTGGGCGCGGGATCACCCCTCCACTTT. Its protein product is CASSQEVGAGSPLHF.

This clonotype was detected once. The chain links TRBV4-2 to TRBJ2-1, with D perhaps matching TRBD2 (7 bases). Germline-derived CDR1 and CDR2 are LGHNA and YNFKEQ. CDR3 length equals 18 residues. Trimming removed 2 bases from V and 4 bases from J, with 21 bases in between. The CDR3: CASSQRGGAGALYNEQFF. In nucleotides, the CDR3 is TGTGCCAGCAGCCAAAGGGGGGGGGCGGGAGCTTTATACAATGAGCAGTTCTTC.

This clonotype was seen only once. This rearrangement joins TRBV14 to TRBJ1-2; tentatively, D is TRBD1 (5 bases). V shed 5 bases and J shed 6 bases, with 19 bases lying between them. Per germline, CDR1 SGHDN and CDR2 FVKESK. There are 15 residues in the CDR3. The CDR3 reads CASSNWQGGVHGYTF. The CDR3 nucleotides are TGTGCCAGCAGCAATTGGCAGGGTGGTGTCCATGGCTACACCTTC.

This clonotype was counted at least ten times. The rearrangement links TRBV6-2 or TRBV6-3 to TRBJ2-1; D may be TRBD2 (5 bases). V was shortened by 7 bases and J by 7 bases, with 8 bases between the two germline ends. Germline V gene data show CDR1 as MNHEY and CDR2 as SVGEGT. This CDR3 comprises 11 residues. The CDR3 is CASTRGNEQFF. CDR3 DNA sequence: TGTGCCAGCACCCGGGGTAATGAGCAGTTCTTC.

The chain joins TRBV19 to TRBJ1-1, with TRBD1 identical over 8 bases. The CDR3 consists of 12 residues. The V gene's germline CDR1 is LNHDA and CDR2 SQIVND (reference sequence). V shed 9 bases, J shed 3 bases, and the junction held 3 bases outside the gene matches. The CDR3 loop reads CASTGGYTEAFF. The CDR3 bases are TGTGCCAGCACAGGGGGTTACACTGAAGCTTTCTTT.

This chain uses TRBV20-1 with TRBJ1-2; D possibly corresponds to TRBD1 (5 bases). Deletions cut 3 bases from V and 4 bases from J, with 9 bases between. The CDR3 has 12 residues. Germline loops: CDR1 DFQATT, CDR2 SNEGSKA (reference sequence). The CDR3 is CSARRGPYGYTF. CDR3 bases: TGCAGTGCTAGGAGGGGTCCCTATGGCTACACCTTC.

This clonotype was detected ten times or more. V and J are TRBV20-1 and TRBJ2-1; no reliable D call. The CDR3 loop spans 13 amino acids. The V gene lost 3 bases and the J gene lost 8 bases, with 14 bases spanning the gap. Germline V lookup: CDR1 DFQATT, CDR2 SNEGSKA (reference sequence). The CDR3 protein is CSARTSRVHEQFF. The CDR3 DNA reads as TGCAGTGCTAGGACTTCTCGGGTTCATGAGCAGTTCTTC.

This chain uses TRBV6-5 with TRBJ2-7, with unresolved D. The CDR3 covers 15 residues. V dropped 2 bases and J dropped 1 base, with 12 bases sitting between them. Germline V gene lookup returns CDR1 MNHEY and CDR2 SVGAGI. CDR3 sequence reads: CASSYPLETSYEQYF. Written as DNA, the CDR3 is TGTGCCAGCAGTTACCCGCTCGAGACTTCCTACGAGCAGTACTTC.

This clonotype was observed a handful of times. This rearrangement joins TRBV12-3 or TRBV12-4 to TRBJ2-5; 10 bases are a match to TRBD2. The CDR3 contains 15 residues. V shed 2 bases, J shed 3 bases, and the junction held 3 bases outside the gene matches. The CDR3 reads CASSLTLAGEETQYF. In nucleotides, the CDR3 is TGTGCCAGCAGTTTAACCCTAGCGGGAGAAGAGACCCAGTACTTC.

This chain uses TRBV27 with TRBJ1-5; D is perhaps TRBD1 (5 bases). The CDR3 is 14 amino acids. The V and J ends lost 8 bases and 0 bases respectively, with 11 bases between them. From germline, CDR1 is MNHEY and CDR2 SMNVEV (reference sequence). The DNA for the CDR3 is TGTGCCAGCGGCAAAGGGGTTAGCAATCAGCCCCAGCATTTT. It is translated as CASGKGVSNQPQHF.

This clonotype was counted a few times. The V gene is TRBV29-1, the J gene TRBJ2-7; TRBD1 agrees at 7 bases. CDR3 length equals 13 residues. The V and J ends lost 6 bases and 2 bases, in that order; junction bases with no gene match: 7. Germline V gene data show CDR1 as SQVTM and CDR2 as ANQGSEA. The CDR3 protein is CSVADRVTYEQYF. DNA of the CDR3: TGCAGCGTCGCTGACAGGGTTACCTACGAGCAGTACTTC.

This clonotype was detected only a few times. The chain uses TRBV27 and TRBJ2-3; 7 bases agree with TRBD1. Germline CDR1 is MNHEY and CDR2 is SMNVEV (reference sequence). The length of the CDR3 is 15 residues. V was clipped by 7 bases and J by 0 bases; unmatched bases: 7. CDR3 loop: CASNLQGSSTDTQYF. The CDR3 DNA sequence: TGTGCCAGCAACTTACAGGGGAGTAGCACAGATACGCAGTATTTT.

This chain connects TRBV5-1 to TRBJ1-3; 8 positions match TRBD1. J was trimmed by 0 bases and V by 4 bases; bases with no gene match: 9. The CDR3 runs 17 residues. Germline-derived CDR1 and CDR2 are SGHRS and YFSETQ. CDR3 protein: CASSPGQGLLSGNTIYF. CDR3 bases: TGCGCCAGCAGCCCAGGACAGGGCCTCCTCTCTGGAAACACCATATATTTT.

This clonotype has more than one count but fewer than ten. The rearrangement links TRBV27 to TRBJ1-4; the match to TRBD1 covers 7 bases. The CDR3 spans 14 residues. V dropped 6 bases and J dropped 4; count of bases not matched to a gene: 5. CDR1 MNHEY and CDR2 SMNVEV come from the germline V gene (reference sequence). CDR3 bases: TGTGCCAGCAGGCCCGGGACAGATAATGAAAAACTGTTTTTT. Residues: CASRPGTDNEKLFF.

This clonotype was seen more than once but under ten times. This sequence joins TRBV29-1 and TRBJ2-2; D might be TRBD1 (5 bases). Germline loops: CDR1 SQVTM, CDR2 ANQGSEA. V lost 4 bases and J lost 4, with 7 bases in between. This CDR3 region has 12 residues. The CDR3 sequence: CSVGQLTGELFF. Written as DNA, the CDR3 is TGCAGCGTTGGACAGCTCACCGGGGAGCTGTTTTTT.

This clonotype turned up a few times. CDR3 protein: CSAEPPPGPRPNEQFF. The CDR3 DNA sequence: TGCAGTGCTGAACCGCCGCCCGGGCCCCGGCCCAATGAGCAGTTCTTC. V gene TRBV20-1 combines with J gene TRBJ2-1; D is unclear. CDR1 and CDR2 (germline): DFQATT, SNEGSKA (reference sequence). V lost 5 bases, J lost 6 bases, and 23 bases lay in between. CDR3 length: 16 amino acids.

The CDR3 nucleotides read TGTGCCACCGGGACTAGCGGTTACAATGAGCAGTTCTTC. Amino acids: CATGTSGYNEQFF. The V call is TRBV27, the J call TRBJ2-1; the match to TRBD2 covers 11 bases. CDR1 MNHEY and CDR2 SMNVEV come from the germline V gene (reference sequence). The V segment lost 10 bases and the J segment 4 bases; nucleotides outside the gene matches: 3. CDR3 length: 13 amino acids.

The chain couples TRBV12-3 or TRBV12-4 to TRBJ1-5; D is undetermined. With 6 bases removed from V and 4 bases from J, the gap between germline ends came to 13 bases. The CDR3 loop spans 14 amino acids. The CDR3 is CASSPSGQNQPQHF. Written as DNA, the CDR3 is TGTGCCAGCAGCCCGAGTGGGCAAAATCAGCCCCAGCATTTT.